These T cell receptor beta chains were read from a single sample in a study of neurological immune-mediated disorders. TCRdb used MiXCR to reprocess the 5' RACE reads, holding one entry per CDR3 protein. The sample lists tens of thousands of distinct CDR3 sequences; approximately 1.4% were seen once. Source material: PBMCs. These receptors all stem from a woman in her twenties or thirties with multiple sclerosis. CDR3s include the opening cysteine and the closing phenylalanine or tryptophan. D genes are given only for firm matches. The size of a clone is reported for some rows only, either as once, few or many, or as a class for expanded clones.

>-|TRBJ2-5|TRBV15|many
TGTGCCACCAGCGGGGGACTTCAAGAGACCCAGTACTTC
CATSGGLQETQYF
>-|TRBJ2-2|TRBV28|many
TGTGCCAGCAGTCCACCCGGACACGGTGGAAACGGGGAGCTGTTTTTT
CASSPPGHGGNGELFF
>-|TRBJ1-1|TRBV6-5|many
TGTGCCAGCGTCGGGTCTCGGAACACTGAAGCTTTCTTT
CASVGSRNTEAFF
>-|TRBJ2-7|TRBV7-6|many
TGTGCCAGCAGCCCACGCCACCCTACCTACGAGCAGTACTTC
CASSPRHPTYEQYF
>TRBD1|TRBJ2-7|TRBV3-1|many
TGTGCCAGCAGCCATATCTTAGGAGGACAGGGCTACGAGCAGTACTTC
CASSHILGGQGYEQYF
>-|TRBJ2-7|TRBV6-5|many
TGTGCCAGCAGTTCTCAAGACAGGAATTACGAGCAGTACTTC
CASSSQDRNYEQYF
>-|TRBJ1-6|TRBV12-3/TRBV12-4|medium-sized
TGTGCCAGCAGTTTAGCCACAGGGAATTCACCCCTCCACTTT
CASSLATGNSPLHF
>-|TRBJ2-6|TRBV20-1|many
TGCAGTGCTAGAGATCGAGGGGTCTCTGGGGCCAACGTCCTGACTTTC
CSARDRGVSGANVLTF
>-|TRBJ2-1|TRBV5-6|many
TGTGCCAGCAGCTTGGATATAAGCGGAGCTAGTTACAATGAGCAGTTCTTC
CASSLDISGASYNEQFF
>-|TRBJ2-1|TRBV4-1|many
TGCGCCAGCAGCCAAGAAAGAGTATCCTACAATGAGCAGTTCTTC
CASSQERVSYNEQFF
>-|TRBJ2-1|TRBV21-1|many
TGTGCCAGCAGCACCCCCGGCCGGAGGTACAATGAGCAGTTCTTC
CASSTPGRRYNEQFF
>TRBD1|TRBJ1-4|TRBV4-3|many
TGCGCCAGCAGCCAGGGGGTGGGGACAGGGGACGAAAAACTGTTTTTT
CASSQGVGTGDEKLFF
>TRBD2|TRBJ2-7|TRBV7-2|many
TGTGCCAGCAGCTTACCTCCAGCGGGGACCTACGAGCAGTACTTC
CASSLPPAGTYEQYF
>-|TRBJ2-4|TRBV5-1|many
TGCGCCAGCAGCTTGGGAGAGGCCAAAAACATTCAGTACTTC
CASSLGEAKNIQYF
>-|TRBJ2-7|TRBV3-1|many
TGTGCCAGCAGCCAAGAGGACGAGCAGTACTTC
CASSQEDEQYF
>-|TRBJ2-1|TRBV20-1|many
TGCAGTGCTAGAGAGGGTCCCATTGAGCAGTTCTTC
CSAREGPIEQFF
>TRBD1|TRBJ2-7|TRBV12-3/TRBV12-4|many
TGTGCCAGCAGCATCCCCAGACAGGGAATCTCCGAGCAGTACTTC
CASSIPRQGISEQYF
>-|TRBJ2-7|TRBV7-6|many
TGTGCCAGCAGCCCCAGAGGGAACTCCTACGAGCAGTACTTC
CASSPRGNSYEQYF
>-|TRBJ2-1|TRBV20-1|many
TGCAGTCACCCCCGGGGGGCCAACAATGAGCAGTTCTTC
CSHPRGANNEQFF
>-|TRBJ2-5|TRBV18|many
TGTGCCAGCTCACCTGAACGGACTGTGCAAGAGACCCAGTACTTC
CASSPERTVQETQYF
>TRBD1|TRBJ2-3|TRBV5-1|many
TGCGCCAGCAGCTTGTTCAGGGGGAGCACAGATACGCAGTATTTT
CASSLFRGSTDTQYF
>-|TRBJ1-6|TRBV5-1|many
TGCGCCAGCAGCTTGGACCAGGGCTCCAATTCACCCCTCCACTTT
CASSLDQGSNSPLHF
>TRBD1|TRBJ1-2|TRBV12-3/TRBV12-4|many
TGTGCCAGCAGTATGGGACAGGATGGCTACACCTTC
CASSMGQDGYTF
>-|TRBJ2-3|TRBV11-2|many
TGTGCCAGCAACGACCGTAGGGGGGCAGATACGCAGTATTTT
CASNDRRGADTQYF
>-|TRBJ2-5|TRBV7-2|many
TGTGCCAGCAGCTTAGCGGGACAACCGGCGGCGGAGACCCAGTACTTC
CASSLAGQPAAETQYF
>-|TRBJ1-3|TRBV12-3/TRBV12-4|-
TGTGCCAGCAGTTTAACGGGAAACACCATATATTTT
CASSLTGNTIYF
>-|TRBJ1-1|TRBV12-3/TRBV12-4|many
TGTGCCAGCAGACCGGGGAACACTGAAGCTTTCTTT
CASRPGNTEAFF
>-|TRBJ1-3|TRBV5-1|many
TGCGCCAGCAGTTTAGGGGATGGAAACACCATATATTTT
CASSLGDGNTIYF
>TRBD2|TRBJ2-1|TRBV5-1|many
TGCGCCAGCACGATCCGAGCGGGGGGCAATGAGCAGTTCTTC
CASTIRAGGNEQFF
>-|TRBJ2-1|TRBV27|many
TGTGCCAGCAGTCTAAGGCGGATTAGCTCCTACAATGAGCAGTTCTTC
CASSLRRISSYNEQFF
>-|TRBJ2-7|TRBV4-3|many
TGCGCCAGCAGCCAGGCTTCAGCGCGCTACGAGCAGTACTTC
CASSQASARYEQYF
>TRBD2|TRBJ2-3|TRBV10-3|many
TGTGCCATCAGAGGGACTAGCGGGGGGAGCACAGATACGCAGTATTTT
CAIRGTSGGSTDTQYF
>-|TRBJ2-1|TRBV7-9|many
TGTGCCAGCAGCTCCCCGGGTTTCGGAGTCTCCAATGAGCAGTTCTTC
CASSSPGFGVSNEQFF
>-|TRBJ1-5|TRBV20-1|many
TGCAGTGCTTCTCCGGGTCTAATAAGAAGCAATCAGCCCCAGCATTTT
CSASPGLIRSNQPQHF
>-|TRBJ1-1|TRBV5-1|many
TGCGCCAGCAGCTTGGACATGGCCACTGAAGCTTTCTTT
CASSLDMATEAFF
>-|TRBJ1-2|TRBV7-6|many
TGTGCCAGCAGCATGGACGGCGATGGCTACACCTTC
CASSMDGDGYTF
>-|TRBJ2-1|TRBV18|many
TGTGCCAGCTCAGAACAACAGGGAGATGAGCAGTTCTTC
CASSEQQGDEQFF
>-|TRBJ1-1|TRBV3-2|many
TGTGCCAGCAGCCACCTGGGACCTGAAGCTTTCTTT
CASSHLGPEAFF
>-|TRBJ1-1|TRBV5-1|many
TGCGCCAGCAACCTCGGAGAGCCCAACGTGAACACTGAAGCTTTCTTT
CASNLGEPNVNTEAFF
>TRBD2|TRBJ2-5|TRBV20-1|many
TGCAGTGCTAGAGAAAGCGGGGGGGCCCGGGAGACCCAGTACTTC
CSARESGGARETQYF
>-|TRBJ2-5|TRBV20-1|many
TGCAGTGCTAGAGTTTGGGGCCAGGAGACCCAGTACTTC
CSARVWGQETQYF
>TRBD1|TRBJ1-1|TRBV20-1|many
TGCAGTGTCACCGGCAGGGGACAGCGGGCTTTCTTT
CSVTGRGQRAFF
>TRBD2|TRBJ2-5|TRBV9|many
TGTGCCAGCAGCGTAGCAACTAGCGGGGGGCAAGAGACCCAGTACTTC
CASSVATSGGQETQYF